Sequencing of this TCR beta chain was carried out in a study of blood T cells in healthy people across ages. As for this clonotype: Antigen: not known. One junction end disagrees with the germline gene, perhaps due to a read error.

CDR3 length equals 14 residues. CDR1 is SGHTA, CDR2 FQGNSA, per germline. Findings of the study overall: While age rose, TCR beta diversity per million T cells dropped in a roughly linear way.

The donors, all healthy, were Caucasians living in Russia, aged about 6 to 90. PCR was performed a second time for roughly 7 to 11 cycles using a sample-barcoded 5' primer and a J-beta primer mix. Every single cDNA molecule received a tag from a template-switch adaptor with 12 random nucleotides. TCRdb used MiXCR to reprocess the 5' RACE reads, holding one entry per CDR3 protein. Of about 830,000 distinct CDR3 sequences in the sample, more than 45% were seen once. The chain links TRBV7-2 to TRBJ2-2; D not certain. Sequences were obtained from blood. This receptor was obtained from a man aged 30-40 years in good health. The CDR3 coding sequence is TGTGCCAGCAGCGTAGCCCAGTGGACCGGGGAGCTGTTTTTT. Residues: CASSVAQWTGELFF.